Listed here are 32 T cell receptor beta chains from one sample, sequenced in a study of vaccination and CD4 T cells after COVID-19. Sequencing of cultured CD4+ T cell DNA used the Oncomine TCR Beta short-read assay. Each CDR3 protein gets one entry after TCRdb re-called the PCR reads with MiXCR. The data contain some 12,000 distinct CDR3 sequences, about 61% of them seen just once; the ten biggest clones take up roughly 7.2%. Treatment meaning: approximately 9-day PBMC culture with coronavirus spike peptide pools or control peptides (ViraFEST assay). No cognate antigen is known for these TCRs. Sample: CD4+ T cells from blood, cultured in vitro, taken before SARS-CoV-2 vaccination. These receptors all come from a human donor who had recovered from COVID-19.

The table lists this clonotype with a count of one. The CDR3 is CSARVPLGRETQYF. Written as DNA, the CDR3 is TGCAGTGCTAGAGTGCCCCTCGGGAGAGAGACCCAGTACTTC. V is TRBV20-1 and J is TRBJ2-5; possible D gene TRBD2, 6 bases. Germline CDR1 DFQATT, CDR2 SNEGSKA (reference sequence). The CDR3 is made up of 14 amino acids. V lost 1 base, J lost 4 bases, and 13 bases lay in between.

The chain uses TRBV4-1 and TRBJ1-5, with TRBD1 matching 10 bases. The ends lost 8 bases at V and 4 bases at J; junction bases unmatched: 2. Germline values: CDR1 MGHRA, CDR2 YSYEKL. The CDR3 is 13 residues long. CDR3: CASGGQGNQPQHF. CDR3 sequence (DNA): TGCGCCAGCGGGGGACAGGGGAATCAGCCCCAGCATTTT.

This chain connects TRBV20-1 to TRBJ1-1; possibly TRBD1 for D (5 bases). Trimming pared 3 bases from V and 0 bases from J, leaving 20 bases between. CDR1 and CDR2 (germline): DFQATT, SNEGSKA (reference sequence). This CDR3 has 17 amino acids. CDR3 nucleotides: TGCAGTGCTAGCCTACCCGGGACGCTGGCAATGAACACTGAAGCTTTCTTT. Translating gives CSASLPGTLAMNTEAFF.

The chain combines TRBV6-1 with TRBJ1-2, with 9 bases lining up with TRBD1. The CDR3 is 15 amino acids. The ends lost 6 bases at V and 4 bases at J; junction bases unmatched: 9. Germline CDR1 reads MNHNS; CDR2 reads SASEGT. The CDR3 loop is CASRGTGFLGYGYTF. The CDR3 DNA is TGTGCCAGCAGGGGGACAGGGTTTCTGGGCTATGGCTACACCTTC.

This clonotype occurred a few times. CDR3: CATSRGQGNQPQHF. The CDR3 bases are TGTGCCACCAGCAGAGGACAGGGCAATCAGCCCCAGCATTTT. The rearrangement joins TRBV15 to TRBJ1-5; TRBD1 is a possible D gene (6 bases). From germline, CDR1 is LNHNV and CDR2 YYDKDF (reference sequence). V dropped 1 base and J dropped 2 bases, with 6 bases sitting between them. The CDR3 has 14 amino acids. The full variable domain, its missing parts supplied by reference TRBV15 and TRBJ1-5, is DAMVIQNPRYQVTQFGKPVTLSCSQTLNHNVMYWYQQKSSQAPKLLFHYYDKDFNNEADTPDNFQSRRPNTSFCFLDIRSPGLGDTAMYLCATSRGQGNQPQHFGDGTRLSIL.

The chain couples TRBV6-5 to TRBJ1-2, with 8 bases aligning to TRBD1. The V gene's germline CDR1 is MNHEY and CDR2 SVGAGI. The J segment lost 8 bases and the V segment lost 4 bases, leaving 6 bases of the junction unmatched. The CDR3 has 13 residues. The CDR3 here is CASSFRGQGGYTF. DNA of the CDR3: TGTGCCAGCAGTTTCAGGGGGCAAGGAGGCTACACCTTC.

CDR3: CSVPLAGGPDTQYF. The CDR3 bases are TGCAGCGTTCCGCTAGCGGGAGGGCCAGATACGCAGTATTTT. The chain has TRBV29-1 and TRBJ2-3; 12 nucleotides align to TRBD2. The CDR3 runs to 14 residues. V dropped 5 bases and J dropped 4; count of bases not matched to a gene: 4. Germline CDR1 SQVTM, CDR2 ANQGSEA.

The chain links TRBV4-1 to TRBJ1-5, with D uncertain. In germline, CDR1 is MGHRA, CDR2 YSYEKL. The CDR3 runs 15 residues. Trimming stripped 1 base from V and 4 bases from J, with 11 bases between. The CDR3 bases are TGCGCCAGCAGCCAAGTGGCGCCGGGTAATCAGCCCCAGCATTTT. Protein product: CASSQVAPGNQPQHF.

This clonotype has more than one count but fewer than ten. The DNA of the CDR3 is TGCAGTGCTAGGGGGTCGGTTCTAAGGGCAGGCCTAATGTCGGGCGAGCAGTACTTC. This encodes CSARGSVLRAGLMSGEQYF. The rearrangement uses TRBV20-1 and TRBJ2-7; D not resolved. The CDR3 is 19 amino acids. Trimming left V 3 bases short and J 6 bases short, with 33 bases between. Looked up from germline, CDR1 is DFQATT and CDR2 is SNEGSKA (reference sequence).

This CDR3 is CASSGTGGQPQHF. CDR3 coding DNA: TGTGCCAGTAGTGGGACAGGGGGTCAGCCCCAGCATTTT. The chain employs TRBV19 and TRBJ1-5; 11 bases line up with TRBD1. With 5 bases clipped from V and 6 bases from J, the junction kept 0 bases outside the gene matches. This CDR3 comprises 13 residues. The V gene's germline CDR1 is LNHDA and CDR2 SQIVND (reference sequence).

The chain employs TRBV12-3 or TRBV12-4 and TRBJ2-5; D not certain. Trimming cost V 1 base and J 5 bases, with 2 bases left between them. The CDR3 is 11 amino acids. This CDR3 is CASSLGETQYF. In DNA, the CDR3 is TGTGCCAGCAGTTTAGGGGAGACCCAGTACTTC.

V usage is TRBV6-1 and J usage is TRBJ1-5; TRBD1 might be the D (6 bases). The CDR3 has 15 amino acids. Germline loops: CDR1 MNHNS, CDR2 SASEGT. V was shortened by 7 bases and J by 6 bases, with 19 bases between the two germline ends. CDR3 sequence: CASTLRGGAGQPQHF. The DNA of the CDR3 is TGTGCCAGCACCCTAAGGGGGGGGGCCGGTCAGCCCCAGCATTTT.

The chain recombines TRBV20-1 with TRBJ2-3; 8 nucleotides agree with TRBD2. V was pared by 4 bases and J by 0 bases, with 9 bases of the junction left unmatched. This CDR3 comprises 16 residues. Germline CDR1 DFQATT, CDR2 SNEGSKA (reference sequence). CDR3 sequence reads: CSAKSRLAGSTDTQYF. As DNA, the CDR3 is TGCAGTGCTAAAAGCCGGCTAGCGGGTAGCACAGATACGCAGTATTTT.

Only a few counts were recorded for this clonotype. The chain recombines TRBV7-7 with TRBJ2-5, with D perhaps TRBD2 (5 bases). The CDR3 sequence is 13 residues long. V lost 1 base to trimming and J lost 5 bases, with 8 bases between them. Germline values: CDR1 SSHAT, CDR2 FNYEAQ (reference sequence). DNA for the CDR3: TGTGCCAGCAGCTTAGGAGGGCGGGAGACCCAGTACTTC. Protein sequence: CASSLGGRETQYF.

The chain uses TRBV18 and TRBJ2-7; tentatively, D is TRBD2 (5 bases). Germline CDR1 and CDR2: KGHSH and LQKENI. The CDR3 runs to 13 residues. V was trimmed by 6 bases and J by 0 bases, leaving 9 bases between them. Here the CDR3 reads CASSFGNSYEQYF. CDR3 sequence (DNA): TGTGCCAGCTCCTTCGGGAACTCCTACGAGCAGTACTTC.

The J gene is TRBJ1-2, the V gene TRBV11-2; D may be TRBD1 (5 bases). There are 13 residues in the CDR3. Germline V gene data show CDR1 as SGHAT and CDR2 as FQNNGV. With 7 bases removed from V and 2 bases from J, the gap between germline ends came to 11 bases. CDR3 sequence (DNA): TGTGCCAGCAACCAGGGACCGAACTATGGCTACACCTTC. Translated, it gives CASNQGPNYGYTF.

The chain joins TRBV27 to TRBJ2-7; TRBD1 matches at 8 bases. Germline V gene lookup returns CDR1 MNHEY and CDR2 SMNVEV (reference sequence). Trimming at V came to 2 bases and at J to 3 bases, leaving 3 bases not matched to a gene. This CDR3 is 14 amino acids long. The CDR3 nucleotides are TGTGCCAGCAGTTTAGACAGGGGAGGCTACGAGCAGTACTTC. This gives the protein CASSLDRGGYEQYF.

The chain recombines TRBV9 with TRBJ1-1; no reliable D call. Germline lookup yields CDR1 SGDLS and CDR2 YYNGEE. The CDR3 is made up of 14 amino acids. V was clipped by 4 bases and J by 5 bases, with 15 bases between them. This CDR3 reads CASSPQTVATEAFF. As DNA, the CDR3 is TGTGCCAGCAGCCCCCAAACGGTGGCAACTGAAGCTTTCTTT.

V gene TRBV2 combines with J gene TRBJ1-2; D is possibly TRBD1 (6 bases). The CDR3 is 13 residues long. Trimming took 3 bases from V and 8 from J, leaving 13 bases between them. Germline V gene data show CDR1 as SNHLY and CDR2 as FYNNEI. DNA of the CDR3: TGTGCCAGCAGTGAGGGACATCGGCGGGGCTACACCTTC. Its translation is CASSEGHRRGYTF.

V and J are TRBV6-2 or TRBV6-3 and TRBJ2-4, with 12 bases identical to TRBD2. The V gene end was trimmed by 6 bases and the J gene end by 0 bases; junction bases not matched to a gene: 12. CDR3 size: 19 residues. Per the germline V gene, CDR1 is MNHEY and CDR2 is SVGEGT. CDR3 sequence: CASRPPRTSGDLAKNIQYF. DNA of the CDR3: TGTGCCAGCAGACCTCCCCGGACTAGCGGGGACCTAGCCAAAAACATTCAGTACTTC.

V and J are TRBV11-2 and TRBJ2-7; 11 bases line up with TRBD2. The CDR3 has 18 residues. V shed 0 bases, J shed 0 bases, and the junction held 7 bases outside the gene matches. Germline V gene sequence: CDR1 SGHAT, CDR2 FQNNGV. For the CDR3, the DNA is TGTGCCAGCAGCTTAGACAGGACTAGCGGGCCCCGCTCCTACGAGCAGTACTTC. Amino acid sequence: CASSLDRTSGPRSYEQYF.

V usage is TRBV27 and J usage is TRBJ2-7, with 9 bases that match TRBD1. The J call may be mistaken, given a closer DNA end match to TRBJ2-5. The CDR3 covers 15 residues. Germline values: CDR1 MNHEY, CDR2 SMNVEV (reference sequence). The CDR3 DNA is TGTGCCAGCAGCCCCTGGGACAGGGTTCAAGAGACCCAGTACTTC. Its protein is CASSPWDRVQETQYF.

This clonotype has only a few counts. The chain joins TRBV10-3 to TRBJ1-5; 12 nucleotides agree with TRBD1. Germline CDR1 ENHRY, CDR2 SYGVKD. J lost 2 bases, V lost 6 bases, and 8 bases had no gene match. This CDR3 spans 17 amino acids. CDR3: CAIRDGTGGSGNQPQHF. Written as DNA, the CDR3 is TGTGCCATCAGGGACGGGACAGGGGGCAGTGGCAATCAGCCCCAGCATTTT.

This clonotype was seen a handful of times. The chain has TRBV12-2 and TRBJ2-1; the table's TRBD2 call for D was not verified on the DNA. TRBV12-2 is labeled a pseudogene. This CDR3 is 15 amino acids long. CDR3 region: CASRVRGPRYNEQFF. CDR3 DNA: TGTGCAAGTCGCGTTCGTGGGCCGCGTTACAATGAGCAGTTCTTC.

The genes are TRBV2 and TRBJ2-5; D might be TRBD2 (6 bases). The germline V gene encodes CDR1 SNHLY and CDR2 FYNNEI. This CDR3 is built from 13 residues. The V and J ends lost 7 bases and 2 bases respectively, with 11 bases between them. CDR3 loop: CASNLGLQETQYF. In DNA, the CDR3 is TGTGCCAGCAACCTTGGACTACAAGAGACCCAGTACTTC.

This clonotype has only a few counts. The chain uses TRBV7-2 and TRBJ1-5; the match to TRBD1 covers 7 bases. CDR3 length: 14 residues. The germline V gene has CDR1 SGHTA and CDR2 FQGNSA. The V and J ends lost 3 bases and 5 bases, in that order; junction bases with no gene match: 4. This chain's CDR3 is CASSFPDRDQPQHF. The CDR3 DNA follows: TGTGCCAGCAGCTTCCCCGACAGGGATCAGCCCCAGCATTTT.

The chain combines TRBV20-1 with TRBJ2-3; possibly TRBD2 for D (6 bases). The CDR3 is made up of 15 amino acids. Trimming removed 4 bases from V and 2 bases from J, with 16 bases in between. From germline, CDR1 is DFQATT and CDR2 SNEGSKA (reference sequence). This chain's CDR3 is CSAIVGTSPTDTQYF. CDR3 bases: TGCAGTGCTATAGTTGGAACTAGCCCCACAGATACGCAGTATTTT.

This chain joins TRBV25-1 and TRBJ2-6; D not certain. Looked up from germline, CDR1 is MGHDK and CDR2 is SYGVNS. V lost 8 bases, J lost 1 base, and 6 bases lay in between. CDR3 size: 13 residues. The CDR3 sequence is CASLESGANVLTF. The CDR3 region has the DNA TGTGCCAGCCTTGAATCTGGGGCCAACGTCCTGACTTTC.

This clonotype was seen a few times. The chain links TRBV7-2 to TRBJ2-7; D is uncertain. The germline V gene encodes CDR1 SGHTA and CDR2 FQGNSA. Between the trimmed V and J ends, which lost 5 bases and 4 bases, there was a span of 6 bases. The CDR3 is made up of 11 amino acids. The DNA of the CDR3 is TGTGCCAGCAGCCTACGGTACGAGCAGTACTTC. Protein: CASSLRYEQYF.

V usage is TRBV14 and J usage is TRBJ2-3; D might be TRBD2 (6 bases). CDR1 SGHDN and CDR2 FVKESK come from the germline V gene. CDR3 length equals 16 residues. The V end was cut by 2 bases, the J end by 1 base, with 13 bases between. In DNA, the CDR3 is TGTGCCAGCAGCCAACGGGGGACCCTACGCACAGATACGCAGTATTTT. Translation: CASSQRGTLRTDTQYF. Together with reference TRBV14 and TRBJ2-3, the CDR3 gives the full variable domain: EAGVTQFPSHSVIEKGQTVTLRCDPISGHDNLYWYRRVMGKEIKFLLHFVKESKQDESGMPNNRFLAERTGGTYSTLKVQPAELEDSGVYFCASSQRGTLRTDTQYFGPGTRLTVL.

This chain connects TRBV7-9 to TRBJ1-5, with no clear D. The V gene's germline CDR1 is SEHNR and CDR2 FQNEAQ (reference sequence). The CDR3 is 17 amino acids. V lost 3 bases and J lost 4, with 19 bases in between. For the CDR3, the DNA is TGTGCCAGCAGCTTCGGAGTGGGCATCGACTCGAATCAGCCCCAGCATTTT. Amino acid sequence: CASSFGVGIDSNQPQHF.

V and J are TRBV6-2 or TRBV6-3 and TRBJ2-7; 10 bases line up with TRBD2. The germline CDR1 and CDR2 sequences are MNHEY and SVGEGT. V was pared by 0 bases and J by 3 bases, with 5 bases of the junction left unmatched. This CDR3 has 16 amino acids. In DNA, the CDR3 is TGTGCCAGCAGTTACTCGACTAGCGGGCTGAACTACGAGCAGTACTTC. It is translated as CASSYSTSGLNYEQYF.